This T cell receptor beta chain was captured by sequencing in a study of molecular identifiers for immune sequencing clone quantification. Germline CDR1 and CDR2: LNHDA and SQIVND (reference sequence). The CDR3 loop spans 13 amino acids. The V and J ends lost 1 base and 9 bases, in that order; junction bases with no gene match: 5. Notes on the study in general: Reports indicate spiked Jurkat TCR RNA from one cell could be found among 1 million or so naive cells. In cases of identical TCR molecules sharing a barcode, highly expanded clone sizes could be underestimated.

For bulk TCR libraries, previously described methods and listed TCR primers were used. TCRdb reprocessed the PCR reads with MiXCR, giving one entry per CDR3 protein. The table shows hundreds of thousands of distinct CDR3 sequences, with about 25% occurring only once. Concerning this clonotype: Its antigen is undetermined.

The receptor comes from a human donor in good health. Some libraries in this study had Jurkat cell RNA spiked in. Source material: naive CD8+ T cells from blood, with Jurkat cell RNA spiked in. The subset: FACS-sorted CD8+CD4-CCR7+CD45RA+ naive T cells. The V call is TRBV19, the J call TRBJ2-7, with 8 bases identical to TRBD1. DNA of the CDR3: TGTGCCAGTAGTATAGGGGGGACAGGCCGGCAGTACTTC. Its translation is CASSIGGTGRQYF.